This record covers a single TCR beta chain. Its antigen is undetermined. This sample was included in a study of T cells expressing NK-cell markers. Study at large: Repertoire data for TCR beta were derived from sorted T cells (CD3+CD56+NKG2C+, CD3+CD56+NKG2C- and CD3+CD56-NKG2C+).

TCRdb re-called the 5' RACE reads; one entry per CDR3 protein, DNA not given. Recorded for this sample: a few hundred thousand distinct CDR3 sequences. General observations from the study: Of CD8+ T cells, 1.0-7.0% belonged to dominant NKG2C+ clonotypes in 5 to 7 donors. In several donors, dominant clonotypes made up about 25-60.1% of CD3+CD56-NKG2C+ cells.

Germline CDR1 MGHDK, CDR2 SYGVNS. The CDR3 sequence is 15 residues long. The rearrangement uses TRBV25-1 and TRBJ2-7; absent DNA, TCRdb's TRBD1 call cannot be checked. The specimen was blood T cells: a sorted CD56 or NKG2C T cell subset, CD4+ or CD8+ T cells, or bulk PBMC T cells (not recorded which). This sequence originates from a man aged 18-75 years in good health. CDR3 amino acids: CATVGRGHASYEQYF.